This T cell receptor (beta chain) was identified in a study of Ad26.COV2.S vaccination and SARS-CoV-2 variants. Treatment of the sample: about 20 received Ad26.COV2.S at low or high dose, single or two shots; about 5 received placebo; per-sample allocation not given. The samples date from day 63 after the first vaccine or placebo injection. This adult donor, from Boston, was 18-55 years old. TCRdb's table, derived via immunoSEQ multiplex PCR, lists solely in-frame clones and lacks some. The table records about 400,000 clones, roughly 90% of them present only once. There are 14 residues in the CDR3. Germline CDR1 MDHEN, CDR2 SYDVKM. Between the trimmed V and J ends, which lost 2 bases and 2 bases, there was a span of 9 bases.

The TCR comes from a person aged 18-60 years who received the Ad26.COV2.S COVID-19 vaccine or a placebo. The V and J genes are TRBV28 and TRBJ2-5; a possible D gene is TRBD2 (5 bases). The sample consisted of peripheral blood, taken in a trial of Ad26.COV2.S vaccine versus placebo. This chain's CDR3 is CASSLIRGQETQYF. The CDR3, as DNA: TGTGCCAGCAGTTTAATCCGGGGTCAAGAGACCCAGTACTTC.